Below, one T cell receptor (beta chain) is given with its context. Its antigen is unidentified. An Oncomine TCR Beta short-read assay was used to sequence the DNA from cultured CD4+ T cells. TCRdb re-called the PCR reads through MiXCR, storing one row per CDR3 protein. This table holds about 16,000 distinct CDR3 sequences, roughly 54% found once. With V trimmed by 4 bases and J by 2 bases, 13 bases remained unmatched. The CDR3 is 17 amino acids. Germline CDR1 reads SGHNT; CDR2 reads YYREEE (reference sequence). These data originate in a study of vaccination and CD4 T cells after COVID-19. Time point reported: late sampling 161 to 241 days after vaccination in a few convalescent patients. Treatment in this sample: approximately nine-day PBMC culture with coronavirus spike peptide pools or control peptides (ViraFEST assay).

The sample was CD4+ T cells from blood, cultured in vitro, taken about 7 months after SARS-CoV-2 vaccination. The gene calls are TRBV5-4 and TRBJ2-5; 8 bases fit TRBD2. This clonotype was obtained from a human donor who had recovered from COVID-19. CDR3 nucleotide sequence: TGTGCCAGCAGCGCAGGCGGAGCGGGGGCCACACAAGAGACCCAGTACTTC. Translated, it gives CASSAGGAGATQETQYF.